This is a list of T cell receptor beta chains from one sample in a study of tissue T cells after allogeneic stem cell transplantation. Clones were sequenced by immunoSEQ multiplex PCR, and TCRdb holds only the in-frame ones, with some missing. In the table there are about 12,000 clones, roughly 70% of which are singletons. The sample here was tissue from the right colon, taken at autopsy. Receptor source: a woman aged 18-49 years with breast cancer. Both conserved end residues are part of each CDR3. Fields, in order: D gene, V gene, J gene, clone size, CDR3 protein, CDR3 DNA. D genes are given only for firm matches. Size values are once, few and many counts, or a class for expanded clones, and some rows have none.

.	TRBV3-1/TRBV3-2	TRBJ2-6	.	CASARSGVNVLTF	TGTGCCAGTGCTAGATCAGGGGTCAACGTCCTGACTTTC
TRBD2	TRBV7-9	TRBJ2-1	.	CASSSLGLAGGEQFF	TGTGCCAGCAGCTCCCTCGGACTAGCGGGAGGTGAGCAGTTCTTC
.	TRBV6-6	TRBJ2-1	.	CASSYGLEWGFDEQFF	TGTGCCAGCAGTTACGGCCTAGAGTGGGGATTCGATGAGCAGTTCTTC
.	TRBV5-1	TRBJ1-1	.	CASSPTMNTEAFF	TGCGCCAGCAGCCCCACCATGAACACTGAAGCTTTCTTT
.	TRBV15	TRBJ2-4	.	CATSRDWATGNIQYF	TGTGCCACCAGCAGAGATTGGGCTACCGGTAACATTCAGTACTTC
.	TRBV29-1	TRBJ2-5	.	CSVDLAAETQYF	TGCAGCGTTGATTTGGCAGCCGAGACCCAGTACTTC
TRBD1	TRBV18	TRBJ1-2	.	CASSPEITGQGYYGYTF	TGTGCCAGCTCACCAGAGATAACCGGACAGGGGTACTATGGCTACACCTTC
TRBD1	TRBV2	TRBJ2-5	.	CASRVLTGAQETQYF	TGTGCCAGCAGGGTATTGACAGGGGCACAAGAGACCCAGTACTTC
.	TRBV6-2/TRBV6-3	TRBJ2-2	.	CASSYAATNTGELFF	TGTGCCAGCAGTTACGCGGCCACGAACACCGGGGAGCTGTTTTTT
.	TRBV6-5	TRBJ2-1	.	CASSGGNLLGNEQFF	TGTGCCAGTTCAGGGGGGAACCTACTGGGAAATGAGCAGTTCTTC
.	TRBV6-2/TRBV6-3	TRBJ2-3	.	CASSLGGPADTQYF	TGTGCCAGCAGTTTGGGGGGGCCAGCAGATACGCAGTATTTT
TRBD2	TRBV29-1	TRBJ2-3	.	CSAYLLLAGGPDTQYF	TGCAGCGCCTACTTACTACTAGCGGGAGGCCCAGATACGCAGTATTTT
.	TRBV5-4	TRBJ1-1	once	CASSPRTASTEAFF	TGTGCCAGCAGCCCCCGGACAGCATCCACTGAAGCTTTCTTT
.	TRBV6-6	TRBJ1-3	.	CASSYISPPSGNTIYF	TGTGCCAGCAGTTACATCAGCCCGCCCTCTGGAAACACCATATATTTT
TRBD2	TRBV7-9	TRBJ2-3	.	CASSLGTSGSTQYF	TGTGCCAGCAGCTTAGGGACTAGCGGGAGTACGCAGTATTTT
TRBD1	TRBV9	TRBJ1-6	few	CASSAGQGGNSPLHF	TGTGCCAGCAGCGCCGGACAGGGCGGTAATTCACCCCTCCACTTT
.	TRBV27	TRBJ1-1	once	CASSFSGANTEAFF	TGTGCCAGCAGTTTTTCTGGAGCGAACACTGAAGCTTTCTTT